What follows describes a single TCR beta chain. This record belongs to a study of immune evolution from preneoplasia to lung adenocarcinoma. Some clones are missing from TCRdb's copy, which holds only in-frame ones; the method was immunoSEQ multiplex PCR. The sample has 11,000 to 15,000 clones, roughly 85% seen once. In germline, CDR1 is LNHDA, CDR2 SQIVND (reference sequence). The CDR3 is made up of 14 amino acids. Trimming took off 3 bases at V and 8 bases at J, with 14 bases between the two ends. V usage is TRBV19 and J usage is TRBJ2-1; no firm D call. The sequenced sample was FFPE lung adenocarcinoma in situ tissue. This receptor was identified in a donor aged 70 or over with lung adenocarcinoma. The CDR3 DNA reads TGTGCCAGTAGTATCTTGACGGGCGCCCATGAGCAGTTCTTC. Its protein product is CASSILTGAHEQFF.